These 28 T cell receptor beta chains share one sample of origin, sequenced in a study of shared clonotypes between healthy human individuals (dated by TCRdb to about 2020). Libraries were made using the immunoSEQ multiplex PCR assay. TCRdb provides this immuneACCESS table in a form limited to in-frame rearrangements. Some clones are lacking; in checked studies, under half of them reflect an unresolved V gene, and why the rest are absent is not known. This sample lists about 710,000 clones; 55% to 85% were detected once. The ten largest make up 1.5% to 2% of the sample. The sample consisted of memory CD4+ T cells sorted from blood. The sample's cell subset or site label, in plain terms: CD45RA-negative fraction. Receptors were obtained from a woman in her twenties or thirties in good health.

The CDR3 sequence is CASRNAGGGPYNEQFF. The CDR3 bases are TGTGCCAGCCGAAACGCCGGGGGAGGGCCCTACAATGAGCAGTTCTTC. The chain is built from TRBV28 and TRBJ2-1; 7 nucleotides align to TRBD2. The CDR3 has 16 residues. Germline CDR1 is MDHEN and CDR2 is SYDVKM. The trim removed 8 bases at V and 2 bases at J, leaving 12 bases unmatched.

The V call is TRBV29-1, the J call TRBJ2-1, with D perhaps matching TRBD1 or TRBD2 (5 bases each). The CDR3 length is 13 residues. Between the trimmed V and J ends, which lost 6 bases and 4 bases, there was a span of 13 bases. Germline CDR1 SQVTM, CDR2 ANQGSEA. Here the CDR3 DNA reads TGCAGCGTGTTCGAGGGGAGTTACAATGAGCAGTTCTTC. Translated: CSVFEGSYNEQFF.

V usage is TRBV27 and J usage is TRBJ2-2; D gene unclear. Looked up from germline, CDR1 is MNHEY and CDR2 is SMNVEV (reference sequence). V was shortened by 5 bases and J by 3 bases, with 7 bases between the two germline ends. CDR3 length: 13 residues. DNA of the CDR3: TGTGCCAGCAGTCCTCAGTACACCGGGGAGCTGTTTTTT. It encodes CASSPQYTGELFF.

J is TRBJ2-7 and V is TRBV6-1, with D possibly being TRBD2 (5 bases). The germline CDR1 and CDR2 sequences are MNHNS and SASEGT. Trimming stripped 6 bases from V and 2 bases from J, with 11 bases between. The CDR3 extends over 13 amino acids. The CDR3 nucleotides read TGTGCCAGCAGCACGGGGTTGGCCTACGAGCAGTACTTC. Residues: CASSTGLAYEQYF.

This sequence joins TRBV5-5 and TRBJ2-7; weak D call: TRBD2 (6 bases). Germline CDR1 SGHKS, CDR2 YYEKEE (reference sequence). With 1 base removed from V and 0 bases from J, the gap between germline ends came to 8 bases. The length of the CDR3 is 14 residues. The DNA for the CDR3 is TGTGCCAGCAGCTTGAAGACTAGCTCCTACGAGCAGTACTTC. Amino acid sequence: CASSLKTSSYEQYF.

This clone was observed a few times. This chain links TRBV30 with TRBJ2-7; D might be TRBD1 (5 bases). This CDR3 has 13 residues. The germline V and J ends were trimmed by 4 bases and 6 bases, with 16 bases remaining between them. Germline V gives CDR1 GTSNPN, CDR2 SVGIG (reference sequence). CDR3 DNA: TGTGCCTGGAAGAAGACAGTCACGGCCGAGCAGTACTTC. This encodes CAWKKTVTAEQYF.

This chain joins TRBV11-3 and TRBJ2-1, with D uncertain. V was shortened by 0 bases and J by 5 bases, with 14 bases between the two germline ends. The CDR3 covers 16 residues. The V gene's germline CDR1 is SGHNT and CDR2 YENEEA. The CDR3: CASSLDQWSGHNEQFF. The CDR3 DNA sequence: TGTGCCAGCAGCTTAGATCAGTGGAGTGGCCACAATGAGCAGTTCTTC.

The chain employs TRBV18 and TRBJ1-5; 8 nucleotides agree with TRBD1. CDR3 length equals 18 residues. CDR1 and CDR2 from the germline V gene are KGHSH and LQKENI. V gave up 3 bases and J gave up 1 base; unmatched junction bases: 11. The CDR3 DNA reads TGTGCCAGCTCACCCGGGACAGGAGGTTACGGGAGCAATCAGCCCCAGCATTTT. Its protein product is CASSPGTGGYGSNQPQHF.

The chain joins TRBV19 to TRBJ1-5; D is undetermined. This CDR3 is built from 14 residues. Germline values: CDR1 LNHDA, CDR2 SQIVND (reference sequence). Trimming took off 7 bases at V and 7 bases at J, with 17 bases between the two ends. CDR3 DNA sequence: TGTGCCAGTAATTCCCTAGGGTCTGGCCAGCCCCAGCATTTT. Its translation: CASNSLGSGQPQHF.

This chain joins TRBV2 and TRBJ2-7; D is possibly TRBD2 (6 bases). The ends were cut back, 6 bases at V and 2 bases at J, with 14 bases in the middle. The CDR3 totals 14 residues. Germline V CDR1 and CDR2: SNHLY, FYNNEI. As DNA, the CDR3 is TGTGCCAGCAGGGAGGGGTCCCCACCCTACGAGCAGTACTTC. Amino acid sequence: CASREGSPPYEQYF. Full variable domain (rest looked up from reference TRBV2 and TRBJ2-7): EPEVTQTPSHQVTQMGQEVILRCVPISNHLYFYWYRQILGQKVEFLVSFYNNEISEKSEIFDDQFSVERPDGSNFTLKIRSTKLEDSAMYFCASREGSPPYEQYFGPGTRLTVT.

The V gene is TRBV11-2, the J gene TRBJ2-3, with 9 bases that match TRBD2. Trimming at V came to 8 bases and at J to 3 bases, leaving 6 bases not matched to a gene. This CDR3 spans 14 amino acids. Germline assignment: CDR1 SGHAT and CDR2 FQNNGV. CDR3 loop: CASGRTSVTDTQYF. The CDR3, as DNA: TGTGCCAGCGGTAGGACTAGCGTAACAGATACGCAGTATTTT.

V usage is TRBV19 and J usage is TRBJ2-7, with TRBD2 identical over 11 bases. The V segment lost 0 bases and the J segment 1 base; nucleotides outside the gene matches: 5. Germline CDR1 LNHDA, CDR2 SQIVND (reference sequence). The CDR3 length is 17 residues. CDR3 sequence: CASSIEATSGVSYEQYF. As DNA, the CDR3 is TGTGCCAGTAGTATAGAGGCGACTAGCGGGGTTTCCTACGAGCAGTACTTC.

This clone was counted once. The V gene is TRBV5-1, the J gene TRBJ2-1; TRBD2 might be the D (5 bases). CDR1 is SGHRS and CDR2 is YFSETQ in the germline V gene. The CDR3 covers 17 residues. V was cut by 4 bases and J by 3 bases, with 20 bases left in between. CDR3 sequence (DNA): TGCGCCAGCAGCCCGGGGAGTGGACGGGGTTTCTACAATGAGCAGTTCTTC. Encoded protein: CASSPGSGRGFYNEQFF.

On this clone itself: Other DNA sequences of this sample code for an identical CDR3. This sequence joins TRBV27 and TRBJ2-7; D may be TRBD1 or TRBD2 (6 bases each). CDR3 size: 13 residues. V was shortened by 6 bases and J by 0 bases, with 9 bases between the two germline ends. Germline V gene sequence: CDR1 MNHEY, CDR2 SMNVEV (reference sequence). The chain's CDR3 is CASRGGTSYEQYF. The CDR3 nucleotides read TGTGCCAGCAGGGGGGGCACCTCCTACGAGCAGTACTTC.

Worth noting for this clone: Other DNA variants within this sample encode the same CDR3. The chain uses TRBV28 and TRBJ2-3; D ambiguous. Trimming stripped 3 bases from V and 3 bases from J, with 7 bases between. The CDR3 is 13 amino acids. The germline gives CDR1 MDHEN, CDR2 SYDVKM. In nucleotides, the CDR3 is TGTGCCAGCAGTTTGCCTGGGACAGATACGCAGTATTTT. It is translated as CASSLPGTDTQYF.

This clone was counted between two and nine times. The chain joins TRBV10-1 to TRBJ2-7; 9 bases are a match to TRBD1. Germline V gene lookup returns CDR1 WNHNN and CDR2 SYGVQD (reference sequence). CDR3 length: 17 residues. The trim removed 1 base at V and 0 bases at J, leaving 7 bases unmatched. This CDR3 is CASSEWGDRVSSYEQYF. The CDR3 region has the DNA TGCGCCAGCAGTGAGTGGGGGGACAGGGTAAGCTCCTACGAGCAGTACTTC.

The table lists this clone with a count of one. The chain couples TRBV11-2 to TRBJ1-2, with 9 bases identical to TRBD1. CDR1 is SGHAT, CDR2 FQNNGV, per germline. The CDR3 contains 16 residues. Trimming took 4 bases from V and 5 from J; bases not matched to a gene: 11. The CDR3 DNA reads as TGTGCCAGCAGCTCAAAAGCCGGGACAGGGAAATATGGCTACACCTTC. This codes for CASSSKAGTGKYGYTF.

CDR3 region: CAWHPGTVNSPLHF. CDR3 nucleotide sequence: TGTGCCTGGCACCCGGGGACAGTAAATTCACCCCTCCACTTT. V usage is TRBV30 and J usage is TRBJ1-6, with TRBD1 identical over 7 bases. The CDR3 is 14 amino acids. J gave up 7 bases and V 5 bases, and 8 bases lay outside the gene matches. Germline assignment: CDR1 GTSNPN and CDR2 SVGIG (reference sequence).

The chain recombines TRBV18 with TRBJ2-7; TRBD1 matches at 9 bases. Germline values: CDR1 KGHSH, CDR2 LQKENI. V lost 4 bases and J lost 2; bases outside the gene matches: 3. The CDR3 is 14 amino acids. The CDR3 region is CASSLGQGTYEQYF. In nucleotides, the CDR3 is TGTGCCAGCTCACTTGGACAGGGGACCTACGAGCAGTACTTC.

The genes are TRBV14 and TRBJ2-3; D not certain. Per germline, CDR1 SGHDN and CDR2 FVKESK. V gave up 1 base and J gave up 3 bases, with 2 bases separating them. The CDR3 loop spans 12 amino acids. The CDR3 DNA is TGTGCCAGCAGCCAAGTAACAGATACGCAGTATTTT. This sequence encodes CASSQVTDTQYF.

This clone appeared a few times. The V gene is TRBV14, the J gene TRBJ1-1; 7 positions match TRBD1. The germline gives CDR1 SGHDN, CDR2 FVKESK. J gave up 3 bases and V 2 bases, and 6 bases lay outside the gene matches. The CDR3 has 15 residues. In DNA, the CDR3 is TGTGCCAGCAGCCAAAGGGAGGGGGCGGACACTGAAGCTTTCTTT. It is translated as CASSQREGADTEAFF.

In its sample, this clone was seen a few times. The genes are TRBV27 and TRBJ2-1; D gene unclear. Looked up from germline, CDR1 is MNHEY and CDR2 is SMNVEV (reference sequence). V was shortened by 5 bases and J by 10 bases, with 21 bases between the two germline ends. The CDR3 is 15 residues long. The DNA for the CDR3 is TGTGCCAGCAGTCCCACCCCGACTCGCCGTTTAGAGCAGTTCTTC. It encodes CASSPTPTRRLEQFF.

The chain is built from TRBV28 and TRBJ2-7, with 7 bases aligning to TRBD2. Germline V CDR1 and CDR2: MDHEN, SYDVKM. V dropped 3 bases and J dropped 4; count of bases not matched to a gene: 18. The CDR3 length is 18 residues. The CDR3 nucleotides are TGTGCCAGCAGTTTCACCCTATCGGCGGGAGACTTGAAGTACGAGCAGTACTTC. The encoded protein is CASSFTLSAGDLKYEQYF. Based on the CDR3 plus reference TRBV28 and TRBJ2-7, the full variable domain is DVKVTQSSRYLVKRTGEKVFLECVQDMDHENMFWYRQDPGLGLRLIYFSYDVKMKEKGDIPEGYSVSREKKERFSLILESASTNQTSMYLCASSFTLSAGDLKYEQYFGPGTRLTVT.

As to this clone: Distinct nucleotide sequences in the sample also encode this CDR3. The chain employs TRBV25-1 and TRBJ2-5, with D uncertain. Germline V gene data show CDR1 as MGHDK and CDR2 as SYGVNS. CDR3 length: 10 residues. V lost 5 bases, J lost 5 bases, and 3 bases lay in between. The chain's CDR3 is CASSKETQYF. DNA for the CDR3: TGTGCCAGCAGTAAGGAGACCCAGTACTTC.

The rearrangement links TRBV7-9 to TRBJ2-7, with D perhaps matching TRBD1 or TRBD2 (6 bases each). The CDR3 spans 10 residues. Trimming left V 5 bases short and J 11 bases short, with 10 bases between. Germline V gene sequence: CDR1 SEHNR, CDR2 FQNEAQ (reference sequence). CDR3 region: CASSAGTKYF. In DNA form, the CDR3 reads TGTGCCAGCAGCGCGGGGACAAAGTACTTC.

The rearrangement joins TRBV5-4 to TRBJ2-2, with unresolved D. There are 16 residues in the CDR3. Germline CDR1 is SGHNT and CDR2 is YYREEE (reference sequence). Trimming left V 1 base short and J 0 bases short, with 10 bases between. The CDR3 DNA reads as TGTGCCAGCAGCTTGCGCTCAAGTACGAACACCGGGGAGCTGTTTTTT. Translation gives CASSLRSSTNTGELFF.

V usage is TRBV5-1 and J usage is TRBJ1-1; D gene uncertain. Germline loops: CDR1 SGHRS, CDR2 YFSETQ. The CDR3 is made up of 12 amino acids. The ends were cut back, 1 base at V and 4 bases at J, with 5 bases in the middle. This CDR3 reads CASSLPSTEAFF. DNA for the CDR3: TGCGCCAGCAGCTTGCCAAGCACTGAAGCTTTCTTT.

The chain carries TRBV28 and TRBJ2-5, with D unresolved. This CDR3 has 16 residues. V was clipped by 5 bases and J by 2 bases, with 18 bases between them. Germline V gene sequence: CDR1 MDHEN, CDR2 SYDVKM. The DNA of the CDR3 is TGTGCCAGCAGTAAGCCCCGTACGGTTGCACAAGAGACCCAGTACTTC. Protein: CASSKPRTVAQETQYF.